This T cell receptor (beta chain) was profiled in a study of monozygotic twins with inflammatory bowel disease (dated by TCRdb to between 2018 and 2021). With respect to the entire study: In total, around 28 monozygotic twin pairs made up the full study: 19 Danish pairs, all IBD-discordant, plus nine German pairs, of which four were IBD-concordant and five were IBD-discordant. Within discordant pairs, disease-associated traits were sought mainly by comparing IBD patients with their genetically identical healthy co-twins. Each individual had, on average, about 151 000 unique TCRalpha sequences and 181 000 unique TCRbeta sequences available for analysis. The investigation overall reported the following: Because patients were on differing immunosuppressive treatments, the repertoires may have picked up extra background noise and inter-individual variability. Different T cell subtypes could not be distinguished in the analysis. Compared with healthy twins, IBD patients shared fewer clonotypes with other individuals, and the difference was most pronounced in patients with signs of disease activity. No single strong signal or clonotype linked to IBD turned up in the results, so the idea that one exists was not supported. IBD patients had lower TCRbeta repertoire diversity, measured by the inverse Simpson index, than their healthy co-twins. Repertoire similarity did not differ between concordant and discordant twins, which could be due to limited statistical power.

From each donor, an approximately 2.3 ml peripheral blood sample was collected into PAXgene tubes and kept at -80 degrees C. Without T cell sorting, total RNA was isolated from whole blood using the PAXgene blood miRNA kit on an automated QIAcube. Deep TCRalpha and TCRbeta repertoire profiling with unique molecular barcoding was performed on peripheral blood of monozygotic twin pairs concordant or discordant for inflammatory bowel disease. For every twin pair, smoking habits were documented, and each individual was categorised as a current, former or never smoker. To note about this clonotype: This receptor's antigen is unknown.

The receptor library was made with 5' RACE. The input for every TCR library was around 3.5 ug of total RNA. For each sample, cDNA was synthesized in eight separate reactions using SMARTScribe reverse transcriptase. During cDNA synthesis, template switching was used to introduce unique molecular identifiers that contained a 6-nucleotide sample barcode. Amplification of TCRalpha and TCRbeta cDNA involved two nested PCRs of approximately 16 and 10 cycles, and each PCR was followed by bead purification. Before amplification, the cDNA was treated with uracil DNA-glycosylase and purified using the QIAquick PCR purification kit. The second PCR added Illumina TruSeq-compatible adapters along with sample-specific barcodes. Library quality and concentration were assessed using TapeStation and Qubit, and roughly 5.5 ng of each library was pooled. Pooled libraries were sequenced on an Illumina HiSeq2500 single-index Rapid Run with 2 x 100 bp reads and custom sequencing primers. The original pipeline was this. MiGEC version 1.2.6 was used for UMI-based consensus assembly to correct PCR and sequencing errors. MiXCR version 2.1.1 handled V(D)J alignment, clonotype assembly and CDR3 extraction. Normalisation of gene usage, clonotype sharing and MAIT/NKT TCR abundance was achieved by analysing the top 1000, 10 000 and 20 000 clonotypes per sample. After downsampling to 27 000 UMIs, diversity was calculated as the inverse Simpson index using the vegan R package. Statistical testing used paired Mann-Whitney U tests on the discordant twin pairs and applied Benjamini-Hochberg correction for multiple testing. TCRdb reanalyzed the reads, keeping one entry per CDR3 protein sequence and omitting DNA. TCRdb, not the authors, supplied the V and J calls. This sample's table has entries for approximately 380,000 distinct CDR3 sequences. Clones ranked in the top ten supply just over 2.5% of the sample.

The sample consisted of blood. The sequence was collected from a human donor with ulcerative colitis or Crohn's disease, or a healthy co-twin of an affected twin (not recorded which).

For the CDR3, the sequence is CARSTYYNEQFF. The V and J genes are TRBV30 and TRBJ2-1. CDR1 and CDR2 (GTSNPN, SVGIG) derive from the germline V gene (reference sequence). The CDR3 runs 12 residues from the cysteine to the phenylalanine. The DNA is unrecorded.